What follows describes a single T cell receptor beta chain. This sample was included in a study of shared clonotypes between healthy human individuals. The overall study: Those who served as donors were two women and three men between the ages of 18 and 49.

Ten immunoSEQ deep assay plates held the unsorted PBMC DNA. Libraries were prepared by immunoSEQ multiplex PCR; TCRdb keeps only in-frame clonotypes and omits some of them. The sample lists some 530,000 clones, approximately 84% seen once, with more than 9.5% in the top ten. The trim removed 5 bases at V and 3 bases at J, leaving 6 bases unmatched. CDR1 ENHRY and CDR2 SYGVKD come from the germline V gene. The CDR3 length is 14 residues. The sequence came from a woman between 35 and 50 years old in good health. Some clones in this sample may be carry-over from other donors' samples. The rearrangement links TRBV10-3 to TRBJ2-7; TRBD1 aligns across 8 bases. Material for sequencing was PBMCs. The CDR3 DNA reads TGTGCCATCAGTTCGGGACAGGATCTCTACGAGCAGTACTTC. Its protein is CAISSGQDLYEQYF.